This passage covers 15 T cell receptor beta chains from one sample sequenced in a study of OX40 agonist ivuxolimab in advanced cancers. Clones were read by immunoSEQ multiplex PCR, and TCRdb kept only the in-frame ones, dropping some. The sample includes about 48,000 clones, around 89% of them seen just once. This sample comprised CD4+ or CD8+ T cells sorted from blood, obtained in a trial of the OX40 agonist ivuxolimab. The receptors come from an adult with an advanced solid tumor such as melanoma, head and neck, liver or kidney cancer.

V usage is TRBV6-6 and J usage is TRBJ2-3; D gene uncertain. The germline V gene has CDR1 MNHNY and CDR2 SVGAGI (reference sequence). V lost 0 bases and J 0 bases, leaving 7 bases between the germline ends. This CDR3 has 15 amino acids. CDR3 in DNA: TGTGCCAGCAGTTACTCGTTGTCCAGCACAGATACGCAGTATTTT. Translated, it gives CASSYSLSSTDTQYF.

The chain has TRBV19 and TRBJ2-7; 11 bases fit TRBD1. Looked up from germline, CDR1 is LNHDA and CDR2 is SQIVND (reference sequence). Trimming removed 5 bases from V and 1 base from J; junction bases left unmatched: 1. This CDR3 has 14 residues. CDR3 DNA sequence: TGTGCCAGTAGTGGGACAGGGGGATCCTACGAGCAGTACTTC. Its protein is CASSGTGGSYEQYF.

The chain combines TRBV4-1 with TRBJ2-7; 10 bases align to TRBD2. The CDR3 has 15 residues. The germline V gene encodes CDR1 MGHRA and CDR2 YSYEKL. V shed 4 bases and J 4 bases; nucleotides not matched to a gene: 7. In DNA, the CDR3 is TGCGCCAGCAGCCCACAAGCGGGGGGGCATTACGAGCAGTACTTC. Translated, it gives CASSPQAGGHYEQYF.

The chain has TRBV7-8 and TRBJ2-3, with TRBD2 identical over 13 bases. The germline V gene encodes CDR1 SGHVS and CDR2 FQNEAQ. The CDR3 runs 15 residues. Trimming cost V 5 bases and J 5 bases; bases outside gene matches: 4. The CDR3 here is CASSEGLAGEDTQYF. Written as DNA, the CDR3 is TGTGCCAGCAGCGAAGGACTAGCGGGAGAAGATACGCAGTATTTT.

V gene TRBV11-2 combines with J gene TRBJ1-3; D unresolved. Trimming removed 1 base from V and 4 bases from J, with 8 bases in between. Germline V gives CDR1 SGHAT, CDR2 FQNNGV. CDR3 length: 14 residues. For the CDR3, the DNA is TGTGCCAGCAGCTTAGGGGTTGGGGGAAACACCATATATTTT. It codes for CASSLGVGGNTIYF.

The chain employs TRBV2 and TRBJ2-3; no definite D call. Germline V gene sequence: CDR1 SNHLY, CDR2 FYNNEI. The CDR3 runs 17 residues. The germline V and J ends were trimmed by 2 bases and 5 bases, with 20 bases remaining between them. CDR3 bases: TGTGCCAGCAGTGAATCAGAAGGTGCTCCCGGTGGAGATACGCAGTATTTT. Amino acids: CASSESEGAPGGDTQYF.

The chain links TRBV6-1 to TRBJ2-1; 8 bases map to TRBD1. From germline, CDR1 is MNHNS and CDR2 SASEGT. The J segment lost 1 base and the V segment lost 6 bases, leaving 5 bases of the junction unmatched. The CDR3 spans 15 residues. CDR3 sequence: CASSAGGRSYNEQFF. The CDR3 DNA is TGTGCCAGCAGCGCAGGGGGCCGGTCCTACAATGAGCAGTTCTTC.

This chain joins TRBV19 and TRBJ2-7; TRBD1 agrees at 8 bases. The trim removed 3 bases at V and 2 bases at J, leaving 3 bases unmatched. This CDR3 comprises 14 residues. Germline lookup yields CDR1 LNHDA and CDR2 SQIVND (reference sequence). The CDR3 DNA sequence: TGTGCCAGTAGTATGGGGACAGGCACCTACGAGCAGTACTTC. Protein: CASSMGTGTYEQYF.

This clone was seen more than once but under ten times. The chain carries TRBV2 and TRBJ1-4, with 7 bases aligning to TRBD1. The J segment lost 0 bases and the V segment lost 6 bases, leaving 7 bases of the junction unmatched. The CDR3 spans 16 residues. The germline V gene encodes CDR1 SNHLY and CDR2 FYNNEI. The CDR3 loop is CASRVGTVATNEKLFF. DNA of the CDR3: TGTGCCAGCAGGGTAGGGACAGTTGCAACTAATGAAAAACTGTTTTTT.

The chain uses TRBV19 and TRBJ2-7; 7 nucleotides align to TRBD1. The V gene's germline CDR1 is LNHDA and CDR2 SQIVND (reference sequence). The CDR3 covers 14 residues. V dropped 1 base and J dropped 3; count of bases not matched to a gene: 3. The CDR3 spells CASSIGTGDYEQYF. CDR3 coding DNA: TGTGCCAGTAGTATAGGGACAGGAGACTACGAGCAGTACTTC.

This sequence joins TRBV7-9 and TRBJ1-3; weak D call: TRBD1 (6 bases). From germline, CDR1 is SEHNR and CDR2 FQNEAQ (reference sequence). V lost 5 bases to trimming and J lost 7 bases, with 24 bases between them. The CDR3 sequence is 17 residues long. The CDR3: CASSPPRVGRGSNTIYF. The CDR3 DNA reads TGTGCCAGCAGCCCCCCCCGCGTAGGCAGGGGATCGAACACCATATATTTT.

In DNA, the CDR3 is TGTGCCAGCAGCGTAGCCCCCGGGGCAGGGGTTGAAGCTTTCTTT. This codes for CASSVAPGAGVEAFF. This sequence joins TRBV9 and TRBJ1-1, with D tentatively TRBD1 (6 bases). Germline V gene sequence: CDR1 SGDLS, CDR2 YYNGEE. Trimming removed 0 bases from V and 7 bases from J, with 16 bases in between. The CDR3 runs to 15 residues.

The J gene is TRBJ2-3, the V gene TRBV5-1; the D gene is possibly TRBD2 (7 bases). Germline-derived CDR1 and CDR2 are SGHRS and YFSETQ. CDR3 size: 15 residues. The V end lost 1 base, the J end lost 3 bases, and 12 bases lay between the germline ends. This chain's CDR3 is CASSLLGGPTDTQYF. As DNA, the CDR3 is TGCGCCAGCAGCTTGCTCGGGGGGCCGACAGATACGCAGTATTTT.

The rearrangement links TRBV5-6 to TRBJ2-4; TRBD2 matches at 8 bases. Trimming cost V 4 bases and J 8 bases; bases outside gene matches: 11. The CDR3 runs to 15 residues. Germline values: CDR1 SGHDT, CDR2 YYEEEE. The CDR3 spells CASSHGGDPRDIQYF. The CDR3 nucleotides are TGTGCCAGCAGCCACGGGGGGGACCCCCGAGACATTCAGTACTTC.

The V call is TRBV5-5, the J call TRBJ1-3; TRBD1 aligns across 7 bases. J gave up 2 bases and V 4 bases, and 6 bases lay outside the gene matches. Germline CDR1 and CDR2: SGHKS and YYEKEE (reference sequence). The CDR3 length is 15 residues. The CDR3 region has the DNA TGTGCCAGCAGCCGAGACAGGGTAACTGGAAACACCATATATTTT. It codes for CASSRDRVTGNTIYF.